Listed here is a single T cell receptor (beta chain). Its antigen is currently unknown. Stable or active relapsing-remitting multiple sclerosis, untreated and meeting revised McDonald criteria, defined the controls. Both CD4+ and CD8+ T cells were negatively isolated, and TEMRA cells underwent FACS enrichment. The sample comes from a study of CD8 T cells in Susac syndrome. Points from the study as a whole: The study admitted that it had a relatively small number of individuals in its TCR sequencing and HLA analysis.

RNA totalling roughly 0.45 to 1 ug underwent reverse transcription with random hexamers. The TCR beta CDR3 was amplified by immunoSEQ multiplex PCR across 54 Vbeta, 13 Jbeta. TCRdb analysed the immunoSEQ multiplex PCR reads with MiXCR anew, one entry per CDR3 protein. This table holds 250,000 to 300,000 distinct CDR3 sequences, approximately 84% found once. The germline gives CDR1 LGHDT, CDR2 YNNKEL (reference sequence). The V segment lost 4 bases and the J segment 2 bases; nucleotides outside the gene matches: 6. The CDR3 consists of 15 residues. This receptor was identified in a human donor with multiple sclerosis. Material: CD8+ T cells from PBMCs. The J gene is TRBJ2-7, the V gene TRBV3-1; TRBD2 matches 9 bases. Here the CDR3 DNA reads TGTGCCAGCAGCCCGGAACTAGCGGGCCCCTACGAGCAGTACTTC. It translates to CASSPELAGPYEQYF.